Included here is one TCR beta chain sequence, with context. Its antigen is as yet unknown. The sample is drawn from a study of shared clonotypes between healthy human individuals. Study at large: Donor ages ranged 18 to 49 years: two women, a few men.

On sorted subsets, replicate PCRs used roughly 220 ng DNA, or tens of thousands of T cell genomes. Profiled with immunoSEQ multiplex PCR; TCRdb holds only in-frame clones, not every one. The sample gives 730,000 or so clones, about two thirds of which show up once; 1.5% to 2% is in the top ten. Study-wide results and caveats: Only blood was sampled; tissue repertoires likely differ. Non-shared clonotypes had lower generation probabilities than clonotypes shared by all four sorted-subset donors.

The TCR comes from a woman in her 30s in good health. Sample: memory CD4+ T cells sorted from blood. Subset noted: CD45RA-negative fraction.

As DNA, the CDR3 is TGTGCCTGGGGGGGACTAGCGGGAGGGTACGAGCAGTACTTC. The encoded protein is CAWGGLAGGYEQYF. The chain links TRBV30 to TRBJ2-7; TRBD2 agrees at 16 bases. This CDR3 is 14 amino acids long. The V segment lost 5 bases and the J segment 4 bases; nucleotides outside the gene matches: 2. Germline values: CDR1 GTSNPN, CDR2 SVGIG (reference sequence). The whole variable domain, remainder taken from reference TRBV30 and TRBJ2-7, is SQTIHQWPATLVQPVGSPLSLECTVEGTSNPNLYWYRQAAGRGLQLLFYSVGIGQISSEVPQNLSASRPQDRQFILSSKKLLLSDSGFYLCAWGGLAGGYEQYFGPGTRLTVT.